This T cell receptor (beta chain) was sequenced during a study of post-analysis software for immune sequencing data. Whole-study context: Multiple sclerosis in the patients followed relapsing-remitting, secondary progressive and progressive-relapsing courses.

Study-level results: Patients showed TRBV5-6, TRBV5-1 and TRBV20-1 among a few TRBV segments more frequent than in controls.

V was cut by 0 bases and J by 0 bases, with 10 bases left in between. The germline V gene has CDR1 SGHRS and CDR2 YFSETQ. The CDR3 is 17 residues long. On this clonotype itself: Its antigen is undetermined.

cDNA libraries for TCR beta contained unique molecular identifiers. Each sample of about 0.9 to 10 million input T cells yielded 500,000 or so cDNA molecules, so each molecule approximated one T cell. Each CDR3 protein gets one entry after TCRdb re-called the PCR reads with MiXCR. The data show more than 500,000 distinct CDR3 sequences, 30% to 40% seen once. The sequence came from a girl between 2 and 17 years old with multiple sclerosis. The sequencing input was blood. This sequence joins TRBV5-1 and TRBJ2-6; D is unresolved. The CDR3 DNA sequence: TGCGCCAGCAGCTTGGGTCCAGGTTCCTCTGGGGCCAACGTCCTGACTTTC. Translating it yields CASSLGPGSSGANVLTF.